This T cell receptor beta chain originates from a study of read filtering for tumor transcriptome and immune sequencing. Regarding the study as a whole: Even smaller IR-seq throughput identified most shared clonotypes. Sorted CD138-negative bone marrow cells were not purified T cells.

The CDR3 extends over 11 amino acids. CDR1 is DFQATT and CDR2 is SNEGSKA in the germline V gene (reference sequence). The ends were cut back, 6 bases at V and 5 bases at J, with 10 bases in the middle. The library was built from about 400 ng RNA with molecular barcoded adaptors for alpha/delta and beta/gamma chains. TCRdb itself ran the reads through MiXCR, one entry per CDR3 protein. This table has approximately 90,000 distinct CDR3 sequences, around a fifth appearing once. Comments on this clonotype: Its antigen is as yet unknown.

The sequenced sample consisted of a population of CD138-negative cells sorted from bone marrow. The source of this sequence is a donor aged 40 or older with multiple myeloma. The V gene is TRBV20-1, the J gene TRBJ2-5; D tentatively reads TRBD1 or TRBD2 (6 bases each). CDR3 protein: CSATGAETQYF. CDR3 nucleotide sequence: TGCAGTGCCACGGGGGCTGAGACCCAGTACTTC.